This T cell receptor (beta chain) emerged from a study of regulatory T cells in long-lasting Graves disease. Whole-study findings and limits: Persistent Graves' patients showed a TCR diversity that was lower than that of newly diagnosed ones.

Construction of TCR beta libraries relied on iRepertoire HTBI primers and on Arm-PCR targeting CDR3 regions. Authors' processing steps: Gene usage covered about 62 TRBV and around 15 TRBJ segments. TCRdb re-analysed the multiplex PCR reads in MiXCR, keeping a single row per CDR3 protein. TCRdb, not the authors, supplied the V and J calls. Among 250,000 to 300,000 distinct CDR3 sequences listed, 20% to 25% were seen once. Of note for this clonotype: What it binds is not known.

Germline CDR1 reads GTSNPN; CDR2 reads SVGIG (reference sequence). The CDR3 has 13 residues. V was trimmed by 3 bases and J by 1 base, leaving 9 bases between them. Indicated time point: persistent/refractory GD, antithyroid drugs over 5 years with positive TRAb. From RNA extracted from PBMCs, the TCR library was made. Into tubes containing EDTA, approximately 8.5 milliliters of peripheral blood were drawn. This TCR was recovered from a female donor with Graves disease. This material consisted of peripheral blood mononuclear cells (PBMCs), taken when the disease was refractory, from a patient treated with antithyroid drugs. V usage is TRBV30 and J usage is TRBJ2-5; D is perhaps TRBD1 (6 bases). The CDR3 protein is CAWRGQRQETQYF. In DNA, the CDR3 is TGTGCCTGGAGAGGACAGCGCCAAGAGACCCAGTACTTC.